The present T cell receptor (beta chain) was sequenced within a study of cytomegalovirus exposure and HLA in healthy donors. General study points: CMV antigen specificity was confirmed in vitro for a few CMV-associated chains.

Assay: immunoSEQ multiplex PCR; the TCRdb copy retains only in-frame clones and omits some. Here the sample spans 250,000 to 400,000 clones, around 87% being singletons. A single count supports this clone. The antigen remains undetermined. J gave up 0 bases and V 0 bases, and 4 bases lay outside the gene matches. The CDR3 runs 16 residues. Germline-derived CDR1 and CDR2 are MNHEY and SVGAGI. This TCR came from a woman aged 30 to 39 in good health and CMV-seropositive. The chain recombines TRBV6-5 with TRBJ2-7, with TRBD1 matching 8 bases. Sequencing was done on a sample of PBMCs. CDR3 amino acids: CASSYSNRGYSYEQYF. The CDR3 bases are TGTGCCAGCAGTTACTCGAACAGGGGGTACTCCTACGAGCAGTACTTC.